This entry lists 6 T cell receptor beta chains sequenced from one sample in a study of CD8 T cells in Susac syndrome. An input of about 0.5 to 1 ug of RNA was subjected to reverse transcription using random hexamers. TCRdb ran MiXCR on the immunoSEQ multiplex PCR reads and lists one entry per CDR3 protein. The table has 150,000 to 200,000 distinct CDR3 sequences, under 95% seen once; the top ten hold over 0.08%. Material for sequencing was CD4+ T cells from PBMCs. Receptors were obtained from a human donor with multiple sclerosis.

The V and J genes are TRBV6-1 and TRBJ1-1, with D possibly TRBD1 on 6 matching bases. The CDR3 is made up of 13 amino acids. V lost 8 bases, J lost 4 bases, and 14 bases lay in between. The germline CDR1 and CDR2 sequences are MNHNS and SASEGT. The DNA of the CDR3 is TGTGCCAGCGACAGGATGGGTGGCACTGAAGCTTTCTTT. Translating gives CASDRMGGTEAFF.

This chain links TRBV12-3 or TRBV12-4 with TRBJ1-5, with D perhaps matching TRBD1 (5 bases). CDR3 length: 14 residues. V gave up 0 bases and J gave up 3 bases, with 6 bases separating them. CDR3 sequence (DNA): TGTGCCAGCAGTTTAGCCAGGGTCAATCAGCCCCAGCATTTT. Translation gives CASSLARVNQPQHF.

The chain couples TRBV10-3 to TRBJ2-2; no definite D call. Per germline, CDR1 ENHRY and CDR2 SYGVKD. This CDR3 has 14 residues. V was clipped by 6 bases and J by 0 bases, with 8 bases between them. The CDR3 protein is CAIRANANTGELFF. DNA for the CDR3: TGTGCCATCAGGGCGAACGCGAACACCGGGGAGCTGTTTTTT.

The chain carries TRBV20-1 and TRBJ2-5; 8 bases align to TRBD2. CDR1 is DFQATT and CDR2 is SNEGSKA in the germline V gene (reference sequence). Germline trimming cut 2 bases from V and 1 base from J; bases unmatched to any gene: 6. CDR3 length: 15 residues. The CDR3 reads CSARPSGPFQETQYF. The CDR3, as DNA: TGCAGTGCTAGACCTAGCGGGCCCTTCCAAGAGACCCAGTACTTC.

V gene TRBV24-1 combines with J gene TRBJ2-5; D is tentatively TRBD1 or TRBD2 (5 bases each). The CDR3 is 17 amino acids. Germline assignment: CDR1 KGHDR and CDR2 SFDVKD. Trimming took off 2 bases at V and 5 bases at J, with 20 bases between the two ends. Here the CDR3 reads CATSDSHRDRRLETQYF. Here the CDR3 DNA reads TGTGCCACCAGTGATTCTCACCGGGACCGGAGGCTGGAGACCCAGTACTTC.

V gene TRBV7-3 combines with J gene TRBJ1-4; D ambiguous. The V end lost 7 bases, the J end lost 3 bases, and 12 bases lay between the germline ends. The CDR3 extends over 14 amino acids. Germline loops: CDR1 SGHTA, CDR2 FQGTGA. The DNA of the CDR3 is TGTGCCAGCATCGTGGACTGGCCTAATGAAAAACTGTTTTTT. This sequence encodes CASIVDWPNEKLFF. The whole variable domain, filled in from reference TRBV7-3 and TRBJ1-4, reads GAGVSQTPSNKVTEKGKYVELRCDPISGHTALYWYRQSLGQGPEFLIYFQGTGAADDSGLPNDRFFAVRPEGSVSTLKIQRTERGDSAVYLCASIVDWPNEKLFFGSGTQLSVL.